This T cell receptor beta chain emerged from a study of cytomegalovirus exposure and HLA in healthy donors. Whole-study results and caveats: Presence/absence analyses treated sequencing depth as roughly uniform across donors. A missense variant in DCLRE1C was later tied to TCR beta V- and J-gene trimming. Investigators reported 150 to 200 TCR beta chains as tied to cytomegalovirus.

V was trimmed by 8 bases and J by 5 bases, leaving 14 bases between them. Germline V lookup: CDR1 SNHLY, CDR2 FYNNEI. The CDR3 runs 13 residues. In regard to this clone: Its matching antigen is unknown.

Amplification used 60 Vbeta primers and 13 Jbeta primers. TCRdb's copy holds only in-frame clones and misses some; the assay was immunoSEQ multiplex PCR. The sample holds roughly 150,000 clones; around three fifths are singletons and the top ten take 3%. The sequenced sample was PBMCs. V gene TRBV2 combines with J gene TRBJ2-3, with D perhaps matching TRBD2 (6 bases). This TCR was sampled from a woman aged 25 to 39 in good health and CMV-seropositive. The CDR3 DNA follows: TGTGCCAGCCCCGGGAGCAACATAGATACGCAGTATTTT. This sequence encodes CASPGSNIDTQYF.